These T cell receptor beta chains were read from a single sample in a study of blood T cell repertoires in COVID-19. Data came from immunoSEQ multiplex PCR; TCRdb stores just in-frame clones and leaves some out. The repertoire holds 85,000 to 130,000 clones, about three quarters seen once, with 5% to 8% in the top ten. Sequenced input: peripheral blood. These receptors came from a man older than 75 with COVID-19, enrolled during active disease. The CDR3 runs from the conserved cysteine through the conserved F or W. A D gene is named only where the DNA matches it firmly. Expanded clones are given a class, and other clones once, few, many or no size at all.

j_call d_call v_call clone_size cdr3_aa cdr3_nt
TRBJ2-1 TRBD2 TRBV11-2 - CASSLLAGEVDEQFF TGTGCCAGCAGCTTACTCGCGGGAGAGGTAGATGAGCAGTTCTTC
TRBJ1-6 - TRBV21-1 - CASSKARLWNSPLHF TGTGCCAGCAGCAAAGCGCGGTTGTGGAATTCACCCCTCCACTTT
TRBJ2-7 - TRBV28 - CASSWTPSTYEQYF TGTGCCAGCAGTTGGACACCATCTACCTACGAGCAGTACTTC
TRBJ2-1 TRBD2 TRBV5-8 - CASSPGLAGAGNEQFF TGTGCCAGCAGCCCCGGACTAGCGGGAGCGGGGAATGAGCAGTTCTTC
TRBJ2-2 - TRBV5-1 - CASRPTSSGELFF TGCGCCAGCAGGCCCACTAGCTCCGGGGAGCTGTTTTTT
TRBJ2-2 TRBD2 TRBV7-9 many CASRETSGRTTGELFF TGTGCCAGCAGAGAAACTAGCGGGAGAACCACCGGGGAGCTGTTTTTT
TRBJ2-1 - TRBV29-1 few CSVETASTYNEQFF TGCAGCGTTGAGACAGCATCAACCTACAATGAGCAGTTCTTC
TRBJ2-7 TRBD1 TRBV28 - CASSSTGGWVQYF TGTGCCAGCAGTTCGACAGGGGGCTGGGTTCAGTACTTC
TRBJ1-4 - TRBV2 - CASRFDRNEKLFF TGTGCCAGCAGGTTTGACAGGAACGAAAAACTGTTTTTT
TRBJ2-7 - TRBV2 many CASLPTDSSEQYF TGTGCCAGCTTACCGACGGACTCCTCCGAGCAGTACTTC
TRBJ1-4 - TRBV23-1 - CASSHNGQHPSPNEKLFF TGCGCCAGCAGTCACAACGGACAGCACCCTTCGCCTAATGAAAAACTGTTTTTT
TRBJ1-4 - TRBV5-6 - CASSLREATNEKLFF TGTGCCAGCAGCTTGCGAGAGGCAACTAATGAAAAACTGTTTTTT
TRBJ2-4 TRBD1 TRBV9 - CASSVGQGAPTELAKNIQYF TGTGCCAGCAGCGTCGGACAGGGCGCCCCTACGGAGTTAGCCAAAAACATTCAGTACTTC
TRBJ2-1 TRBD2 TRBV5-1 - CASSPSTGTSGYNEQFF TGCGCCAGCAGCCCGAGCACCGGGACTAGCGGTTACAATGAGCAGTTCTTC
TRBJ2-7 TRBD1 TRBV11-1 - CASRQGHEQYF TGTGCCAGCAGACAGGGGCACGAGCAGTACTTC
TRBJ2-3 - TRBV21-1 - CASSKVTSGGRGTQYF TGTGCCAGCAGCAAAGTTACTAGCGGGGGCAGAGGTACGCAGTATTTT
TRBJ2-1 - TRBV5-4 few CASSYPTNNEQFF TGTGCCAGCAGCTATCCTACTAACAATGAGCAGTTCTTC
TRBJ2-3 TRBD2 TRBV4-1 - CASSQEGTSDNSQYF TGCGCCAGCAGCCAAGAGGGGACTAGCGATAATTCGCAGTATTTT
TRBJ2-7 - TRBV11-3 - CASSLGSSYEQYF TGTGCCAGCAGCTTGGGCAGCTCCTACGAGCAGTACTTC
TRBJ1-2 - TRBV7-9 - CASRYGHGYTF TGTGCCAGCAGATACGGACACGGCTACACCTTC
TRBJ2-1 TRBD1 TRBV7-9 - CASSRQGRNEQFF TGTGCCAGCAGCCGACAGGGGAGGAATGAGCAGTTCTTC
TRBJ2-3 TRBD1 TRBV5-1 - CASNPGQRTDTQYF TGCGCCAGCAACCCGGGACAGCGCACAGATACGCAGTATTTT
TRBJ2-2 - TRBV7-9 - CASSLGFRGSTTGELFF TGTGCCAGCAGCTTAGGGTTCCGGGGGTCCACCACCGGGGAGCTGTTTTTT
TRBJ1-5 - TRBV18 - CASSPVSQVQPQHF TGTGCCAGCTCACCAGTCTCGCAGGTCCAGCCCCAGCATTTT
TRBJ2-7 - TRBV18 - CASSPTAGLTLVQYF TGTGCCAGCTCACCAACGGCAGGCCTAACGTTGGTGCAGTACTTC
TRBJ2-1 TRBD2 TRBV5-1 once CASKEGTSLYNEQFF TGCGCCAGTAAGGAAGGGACTAGCCTCTACAATGAGCAGTTCTTC
TRBJ2-2 TRBD2 TRBV27 - CASSFNSGINTGELFF TGTGCCAGCAGCTTCAATAGCGGGATCAACACCGGGGAGCTGTTTTTT
TRBJ1-5 TRBD1 TRBV19 once CASSTQQGPQVGNQPQHF TGTGCCAGTAGTACCCAACAGGGGCCCCAGGTGGGCAATCAGCCCCAGCATTTT
TRBJ2-7 - TRBV6-2/TRBV6-3 - CASSYSTQGSHLPPKYEQYF TGTGCCAGCAGTTACTCGACACAGGGAAGCCATCTCCCTCCTAAGTACGAGCAGTACTTC
TRBJ2-7 - TRBV6-5 few CASTNSYEQYF TGTGCCAGCACCAACAGCTACGAGCAGTACTTC